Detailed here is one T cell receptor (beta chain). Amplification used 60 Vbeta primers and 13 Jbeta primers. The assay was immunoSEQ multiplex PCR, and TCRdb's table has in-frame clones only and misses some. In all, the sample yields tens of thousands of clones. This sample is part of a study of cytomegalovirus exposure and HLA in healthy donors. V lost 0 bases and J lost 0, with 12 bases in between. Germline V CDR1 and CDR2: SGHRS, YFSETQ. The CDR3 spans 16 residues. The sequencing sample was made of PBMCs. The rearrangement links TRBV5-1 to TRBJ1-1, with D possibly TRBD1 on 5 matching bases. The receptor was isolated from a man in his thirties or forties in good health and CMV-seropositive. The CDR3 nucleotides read TGCGCCAGCAGCTTGGGACAGCTAAACATGAACACTGAAGCTTTCTTT. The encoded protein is CASSLGQLNMNTEAFF.